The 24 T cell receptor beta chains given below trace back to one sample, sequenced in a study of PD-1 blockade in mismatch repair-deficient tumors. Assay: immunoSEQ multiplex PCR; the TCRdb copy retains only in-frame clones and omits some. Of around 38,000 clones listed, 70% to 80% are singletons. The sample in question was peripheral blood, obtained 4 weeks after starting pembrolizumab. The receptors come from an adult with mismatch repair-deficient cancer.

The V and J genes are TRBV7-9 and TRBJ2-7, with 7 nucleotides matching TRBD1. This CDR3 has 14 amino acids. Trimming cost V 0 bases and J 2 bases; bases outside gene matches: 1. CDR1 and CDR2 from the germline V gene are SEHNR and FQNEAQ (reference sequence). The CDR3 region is CASSLAQGPYEQYF. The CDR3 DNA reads TGTGCCAGCAGCTTAGCACAGGGGCCCTACGAGCAGTACTTC.

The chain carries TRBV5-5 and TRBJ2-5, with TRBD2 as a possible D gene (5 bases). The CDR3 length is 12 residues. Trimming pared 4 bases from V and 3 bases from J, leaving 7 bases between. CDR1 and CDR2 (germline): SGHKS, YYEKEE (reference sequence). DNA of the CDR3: TGTGCCAGCAGCCGGACTGAAGAGACCCAGTACTTC. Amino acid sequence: CASSRTEETQYF.

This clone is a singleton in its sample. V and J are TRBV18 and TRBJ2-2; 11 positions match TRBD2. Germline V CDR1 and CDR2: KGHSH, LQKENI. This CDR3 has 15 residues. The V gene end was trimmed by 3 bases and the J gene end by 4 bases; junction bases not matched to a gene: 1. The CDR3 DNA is TGTGCCAGCTCACCCGGGACTAGCGGCACCGGGGAGCTGTTTTTT. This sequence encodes CASSPGTSGTGELFF. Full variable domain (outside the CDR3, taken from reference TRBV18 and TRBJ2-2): NAGVMQNPRHLVRRRGQEARLRCSPMKGHSHVYWYRQLPEEGLKFMVYLQKENIIDESGMPKERFSAEFPKEGPSILRIQQVVRGDSAAYFCASSPGTSGTGELFFGEGSRLTVL.

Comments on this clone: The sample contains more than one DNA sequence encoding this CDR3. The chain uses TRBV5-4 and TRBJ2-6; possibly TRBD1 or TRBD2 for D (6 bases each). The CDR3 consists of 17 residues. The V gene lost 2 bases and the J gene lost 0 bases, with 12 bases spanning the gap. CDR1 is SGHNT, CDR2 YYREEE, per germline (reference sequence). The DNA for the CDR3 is TGTGCCAGCAGCTTCGGGGGCCGAAGCTCTGGGGCCAACGTCCTGACTTTC. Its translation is CASSFGGRSSGANVLTF.

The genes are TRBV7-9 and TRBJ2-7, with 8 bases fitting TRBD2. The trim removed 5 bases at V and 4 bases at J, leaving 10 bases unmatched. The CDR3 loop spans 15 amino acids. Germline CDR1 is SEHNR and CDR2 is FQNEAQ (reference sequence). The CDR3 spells CASSLAGAGGYEQYF. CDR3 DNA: TGTGCCAGCAGCCTGGCAGGGGCGGGAGGTTACGAGCAGTACTTC.

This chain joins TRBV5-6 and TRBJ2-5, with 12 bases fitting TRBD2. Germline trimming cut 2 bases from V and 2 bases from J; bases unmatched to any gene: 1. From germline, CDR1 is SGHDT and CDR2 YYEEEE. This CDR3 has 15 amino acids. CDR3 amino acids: CASSLTSGGQETQYF. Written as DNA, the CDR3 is TGTGCCAGCAGCTTAACTAGCGGGGGGCAAGAGACCCAGTACTTC.

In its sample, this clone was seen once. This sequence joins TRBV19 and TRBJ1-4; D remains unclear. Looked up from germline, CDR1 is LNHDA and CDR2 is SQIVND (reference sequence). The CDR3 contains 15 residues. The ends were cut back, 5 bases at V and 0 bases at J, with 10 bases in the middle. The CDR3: CASSLIGTTNEKLFF. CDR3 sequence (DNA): TGTGCCAGTAGTTTAATCGGAACAACTAATGAAAAACTGTTTTTT. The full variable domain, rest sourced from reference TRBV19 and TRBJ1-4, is DGGITQSPKYLFRKEGQNVTLSCEQNLNHDAMYWYRQDPGQGLRLIYYSQIVNDFQKGDIAEGYSVSREKKESFPLTVTSAQKNPTAFYLCASSLIGTTNEKLFFGSGTQLSVL.

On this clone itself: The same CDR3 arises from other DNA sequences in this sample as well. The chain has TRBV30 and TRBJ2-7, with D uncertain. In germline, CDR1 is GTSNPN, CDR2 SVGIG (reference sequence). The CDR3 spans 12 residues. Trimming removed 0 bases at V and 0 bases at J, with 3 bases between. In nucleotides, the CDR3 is TGTGCCTGGAGTGTAGGCTCCTACGAGCAGTACTTC. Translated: CAWSVGSYEQYF.

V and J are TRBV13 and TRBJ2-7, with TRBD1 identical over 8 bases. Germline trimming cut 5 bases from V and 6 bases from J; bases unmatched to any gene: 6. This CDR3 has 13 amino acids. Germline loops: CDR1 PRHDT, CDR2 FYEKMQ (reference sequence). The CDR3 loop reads CASSPQGVSEQYF. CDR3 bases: TGTGCCAGCAGCCCACAGGGGGTAAGCGAGCAGTACTTC.

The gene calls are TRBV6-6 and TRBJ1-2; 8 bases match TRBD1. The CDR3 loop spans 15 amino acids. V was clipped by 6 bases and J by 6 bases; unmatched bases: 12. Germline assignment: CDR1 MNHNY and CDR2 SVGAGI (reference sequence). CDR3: CASRPPGQEMNGYTF. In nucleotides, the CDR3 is TGTGCCAGCAGACCCCCGGGACAGGAGATGAATGGCTACACCTTC.

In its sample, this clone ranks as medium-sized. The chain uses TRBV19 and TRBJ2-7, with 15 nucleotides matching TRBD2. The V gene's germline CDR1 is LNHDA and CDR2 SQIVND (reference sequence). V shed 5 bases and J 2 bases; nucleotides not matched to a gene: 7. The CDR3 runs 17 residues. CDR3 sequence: CASSPRTSGRETYEQYF. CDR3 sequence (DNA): TGTGCCAGTAGTCCTCGGACTAGCGGGAGGGAAACCTACGAGCAGTACTTC. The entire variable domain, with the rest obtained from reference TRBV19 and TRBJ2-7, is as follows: DGGITQSPKYLFRKEGQNVTLSCEQNLNHDAMYWYRQDPGQGLRLIYYSQIVNDFQKGDIAEGYSVSREKKESFPLTVTSAQKNPTAFYLCASSPRTSGRETYEQYFGPGTRLTVT.

The CDR3 coding sequence is TGTGCCAGCAGCGTAGGAGGGGGAGAGCAGTTCTTC. Translation gives CASSVGGGEQFF. V is TRBV9 and J is TRBJ2-1; possibly TRBD1 for D (6 bases). Germline V CDR1 and CDR2: SGDLS, YYNGEE. V lost 0 bases, J lost 10 bases, and 8 bases lay in between. CDR3 length: 12 amino acids.

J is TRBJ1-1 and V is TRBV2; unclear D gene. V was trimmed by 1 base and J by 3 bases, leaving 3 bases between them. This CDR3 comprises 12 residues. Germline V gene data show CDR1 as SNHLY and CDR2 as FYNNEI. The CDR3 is CASSEGYTEAFF. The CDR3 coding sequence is TGTGCCAGCAGTGAAGGGTACACTGAAGCTTTCTTT. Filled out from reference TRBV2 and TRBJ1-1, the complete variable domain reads EPEVTQTPSHQVTQMGQEVILRCVPISNHLYFYWYRQILGQKVEFLVSFYNNEISEKSEIFDDQFSVERPDGSNFTLKIRSTKLEDSAMYFCASSEGYTEAFFGQGTRLTVV.

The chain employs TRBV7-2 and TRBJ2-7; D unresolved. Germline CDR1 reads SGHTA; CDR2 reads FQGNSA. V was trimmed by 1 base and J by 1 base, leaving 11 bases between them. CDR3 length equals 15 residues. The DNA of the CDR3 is TGTGCCAGCAGCTTAGGTGACATCGTATCCTACGAGCAGTACTTC. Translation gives CASSLGDIVSYEQYF.

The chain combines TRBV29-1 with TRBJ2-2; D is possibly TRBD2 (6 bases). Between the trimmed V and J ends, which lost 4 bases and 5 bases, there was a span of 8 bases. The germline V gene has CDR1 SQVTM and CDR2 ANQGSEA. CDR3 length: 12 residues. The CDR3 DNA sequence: TGCAGCGTTGCTGGGGGGACCGGGGAGCTGTTTTTT. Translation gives CSVAGGTGELFF.

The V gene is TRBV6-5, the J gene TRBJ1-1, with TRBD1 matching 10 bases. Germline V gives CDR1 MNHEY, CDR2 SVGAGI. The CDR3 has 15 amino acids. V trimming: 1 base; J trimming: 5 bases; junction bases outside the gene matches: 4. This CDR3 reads CASSYFGTGATEAFF. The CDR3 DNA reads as TGTGCCAGCAGTTACTTCGGGACAGGGGCGACTGAAGCTTTCTTT.

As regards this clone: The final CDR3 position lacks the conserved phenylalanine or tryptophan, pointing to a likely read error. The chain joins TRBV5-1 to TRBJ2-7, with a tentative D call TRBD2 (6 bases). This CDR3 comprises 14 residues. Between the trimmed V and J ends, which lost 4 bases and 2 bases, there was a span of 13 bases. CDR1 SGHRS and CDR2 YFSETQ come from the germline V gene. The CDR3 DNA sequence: TGCGCCAGCAGCACGGGAGACCCGACCTACGAGCAGTACCTC. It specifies CASSTGDPTYEQYL.

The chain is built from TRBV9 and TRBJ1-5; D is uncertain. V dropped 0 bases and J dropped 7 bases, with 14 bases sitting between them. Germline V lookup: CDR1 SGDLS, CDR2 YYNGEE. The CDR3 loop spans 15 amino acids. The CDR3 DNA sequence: TGTGCCAGCAGCGTAGGGCAGGTGAGTAACCAGCCCCAGCATTTT. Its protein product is CASSVGQVSNQPQHF.

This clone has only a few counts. CDR3 DNA sequence: TGTGCCAGAAGCTTTAGCGGGGCCCGCTCCTACAATGAGCAGTTCTTC. Protein product: CARSFSGARSYNEQFF. The chain joins TRBV5-3 to TRBJ2-1; 8 bases fit TRBD2. TRBV5-3 is filed as an ORF, its function uncertain. The CDR3 runs 16 residues. V lost 2 bases and J lost 0; bases outside the gene matches: 4.

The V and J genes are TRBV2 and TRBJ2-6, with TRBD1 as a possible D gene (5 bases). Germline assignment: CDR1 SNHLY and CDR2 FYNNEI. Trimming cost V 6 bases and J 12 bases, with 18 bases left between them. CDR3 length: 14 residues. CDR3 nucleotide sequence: TGTGCCAGCAGCTTACGGGCCGAAACAGGCGTCCTGACTTTC. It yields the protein CASSLRAETGVLTF.

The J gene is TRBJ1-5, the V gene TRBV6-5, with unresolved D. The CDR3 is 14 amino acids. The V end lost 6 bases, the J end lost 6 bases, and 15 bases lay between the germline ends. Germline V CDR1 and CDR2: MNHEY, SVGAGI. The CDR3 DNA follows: TGTGCCAGCAGAGCAGGAGGTTCCGGTCAGCCCCAGCATTTT. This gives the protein CASRAGGSGQPQHF.

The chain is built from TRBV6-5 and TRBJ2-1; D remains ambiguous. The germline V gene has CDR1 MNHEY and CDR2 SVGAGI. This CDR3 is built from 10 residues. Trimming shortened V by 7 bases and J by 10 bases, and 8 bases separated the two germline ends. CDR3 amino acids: CASNQIEQFF. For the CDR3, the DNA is TGTGCCAGCAATCAAATAGAGCAGTTCTTC.

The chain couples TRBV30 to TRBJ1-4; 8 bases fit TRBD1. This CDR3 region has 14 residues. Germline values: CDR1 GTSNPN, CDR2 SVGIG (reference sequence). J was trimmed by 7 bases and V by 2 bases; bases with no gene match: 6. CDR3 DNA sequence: TGTGCCTGGAGTCCGGGACAGGCCTTTGAAAAACTGTTTTTT. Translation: CAWSPGQAFEKLFF.

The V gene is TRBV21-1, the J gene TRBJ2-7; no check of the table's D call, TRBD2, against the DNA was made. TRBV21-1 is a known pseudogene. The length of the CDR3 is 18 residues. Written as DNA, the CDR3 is TGTGCCAGCAGCACCTCGCGGGGGGAGACTAGCGCGGATTACGAGCAGTACTTC. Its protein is CASSTSRGETSADYEQYF.